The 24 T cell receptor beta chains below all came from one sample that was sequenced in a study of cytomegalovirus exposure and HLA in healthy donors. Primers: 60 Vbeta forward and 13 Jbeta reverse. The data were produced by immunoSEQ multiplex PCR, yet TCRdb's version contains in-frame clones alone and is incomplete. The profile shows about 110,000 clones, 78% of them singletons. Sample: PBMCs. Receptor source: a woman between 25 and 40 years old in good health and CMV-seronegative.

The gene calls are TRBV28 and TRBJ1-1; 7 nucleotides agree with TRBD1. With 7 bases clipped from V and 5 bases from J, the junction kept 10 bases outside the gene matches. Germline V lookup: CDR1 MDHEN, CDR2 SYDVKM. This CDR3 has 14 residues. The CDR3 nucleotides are TGTGCCAGCATCACGCCGGGACAGTTGACTGAAGCTTTCTTT. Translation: CASITPGQLTEAFF.

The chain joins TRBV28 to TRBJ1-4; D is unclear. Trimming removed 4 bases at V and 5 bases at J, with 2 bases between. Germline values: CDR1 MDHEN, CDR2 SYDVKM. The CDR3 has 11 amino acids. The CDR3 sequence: CASSSNEKLFF. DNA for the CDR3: TGTGCCAGCAGTTCAAATGAAAAACTGTTTTTT.

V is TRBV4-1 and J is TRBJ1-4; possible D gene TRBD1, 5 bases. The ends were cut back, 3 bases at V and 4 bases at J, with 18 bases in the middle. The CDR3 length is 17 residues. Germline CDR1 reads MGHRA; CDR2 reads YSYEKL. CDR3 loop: CASSQEASGAFNEKLFF. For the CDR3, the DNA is TGCGCCAGCAGCCAGGAGGCCAGCGGGGCCTTTAATGAAAAACTGTTTTTT.

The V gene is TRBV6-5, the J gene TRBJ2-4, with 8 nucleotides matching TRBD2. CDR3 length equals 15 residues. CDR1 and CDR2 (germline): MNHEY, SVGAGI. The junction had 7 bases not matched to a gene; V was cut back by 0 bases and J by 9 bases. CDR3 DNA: TGTGCCAGCAGTTACTCTTCGGGAGGGCCGGGCATTCAGTACTTC. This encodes CASSYSSGGPGIQYF.

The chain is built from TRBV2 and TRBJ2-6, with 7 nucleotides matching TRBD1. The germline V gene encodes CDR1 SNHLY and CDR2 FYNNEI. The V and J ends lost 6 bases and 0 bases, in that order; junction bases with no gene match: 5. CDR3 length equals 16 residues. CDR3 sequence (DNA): TGTGCCAGCAGCCGGGACAGAAGCTCTGGGGCCAACGTCCTGACTTTC. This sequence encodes CASSRDRSSGANVLTF.

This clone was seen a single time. In DNA, the CDR3 is TGCAGCGAAATTAGCGGGACTGGGGAGACCCAGTACTTC. It specifies CSEISGTGETQYF. V gene TRBV29-1 combines with J gene TRBJ2-5; 8 bases align to TRBD2. The ends lost 7 bases at V and 5 bases at J; junction bases unmatched: 9. Looked up from germline, CDR1 is SQVTM and CDR2 is ANQGSEA. The CDR3 has 13 amino acids.

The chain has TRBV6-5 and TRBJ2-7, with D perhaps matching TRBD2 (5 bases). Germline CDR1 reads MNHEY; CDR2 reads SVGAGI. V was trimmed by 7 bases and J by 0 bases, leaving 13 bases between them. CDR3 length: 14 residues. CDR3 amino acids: CASKRTASSYEQYF. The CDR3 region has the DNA TGTGCCAGCAAGCGGACGGCCAGCTCCTACGAGCAGTACTTC.

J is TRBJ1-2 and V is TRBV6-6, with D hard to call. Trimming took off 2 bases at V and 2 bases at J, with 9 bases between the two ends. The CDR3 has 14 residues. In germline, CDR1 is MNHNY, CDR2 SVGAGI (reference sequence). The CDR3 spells CASSYHSSNYGYTF. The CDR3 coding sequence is TGTGCCAGCAGTTACCACAGTTCAAACTATGGCTACACCTTC.

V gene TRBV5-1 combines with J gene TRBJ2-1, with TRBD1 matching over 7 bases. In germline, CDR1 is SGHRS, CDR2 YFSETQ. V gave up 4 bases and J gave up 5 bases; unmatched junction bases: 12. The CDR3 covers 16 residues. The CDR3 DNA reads TGCGCCAGCAGCACGACCTTACCCGGGACAGACAATGAGCAGTTCTTC. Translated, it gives CASSTTLPGTDNEQFF.

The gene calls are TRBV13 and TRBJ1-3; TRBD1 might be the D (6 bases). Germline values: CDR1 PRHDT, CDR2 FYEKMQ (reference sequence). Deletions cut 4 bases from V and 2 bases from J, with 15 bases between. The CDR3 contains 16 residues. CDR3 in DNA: TGTGCCAGCAGCTGGGAGACAGGCCCTGCTGGAAACACCATATATTTT. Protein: CASSWETGPAGNTIYF.

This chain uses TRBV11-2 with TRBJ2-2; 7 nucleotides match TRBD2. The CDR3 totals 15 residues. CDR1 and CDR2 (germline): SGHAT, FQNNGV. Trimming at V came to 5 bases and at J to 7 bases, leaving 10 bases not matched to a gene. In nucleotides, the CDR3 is TGTGCCAGCAGCGAACACACCGGGACTATCGGGGAGCTGTTTTTT. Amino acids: CASSEHTGTIGELFF.

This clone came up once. This chain's CDR3 is CAWRPLAGSYEQFF. The CDR3 nucleotides read TGTGCCTGGAGACCGCTAGCGGGAAGTTATGAGCAGTTCTTC. The chain couples TRBV30 to TRBJ2-1, with TRBD2 matching over 9 bases. Trimming removed 3 bases from V and 8 bases from J; junction bases left unmatched: 8. CDR1 GTSNPN and CDR2 SVGIG come from the germline V gene (reference sequence). This CDR3 spans 14 amino acids.

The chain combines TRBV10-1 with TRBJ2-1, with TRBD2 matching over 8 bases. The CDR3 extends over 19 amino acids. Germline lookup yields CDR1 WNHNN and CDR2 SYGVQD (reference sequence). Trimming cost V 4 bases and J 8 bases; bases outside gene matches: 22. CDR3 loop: CASSGLLGAGARQVDEQFF. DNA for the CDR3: TGCGCCAGCAGTGGTCTATTGGGAGCGGGAGCCCGACAGGTCGATGAGCAGTTCTTC.

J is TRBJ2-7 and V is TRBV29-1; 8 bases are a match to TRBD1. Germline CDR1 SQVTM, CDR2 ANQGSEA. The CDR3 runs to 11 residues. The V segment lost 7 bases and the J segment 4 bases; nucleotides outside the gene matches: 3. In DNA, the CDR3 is TGCAGCGCCCGACAGGGGTACGAGCAGTACTTC. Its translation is CSARQGYEQYF.

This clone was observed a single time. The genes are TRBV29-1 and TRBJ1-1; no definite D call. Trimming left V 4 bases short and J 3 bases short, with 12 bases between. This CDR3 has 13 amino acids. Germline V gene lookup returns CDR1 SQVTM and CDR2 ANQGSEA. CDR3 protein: CSVGAKGDTEAFF. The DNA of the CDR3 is TGCAGCGTTGGCGCTAAGGGAGACACTGAAGCTTTCTTT.

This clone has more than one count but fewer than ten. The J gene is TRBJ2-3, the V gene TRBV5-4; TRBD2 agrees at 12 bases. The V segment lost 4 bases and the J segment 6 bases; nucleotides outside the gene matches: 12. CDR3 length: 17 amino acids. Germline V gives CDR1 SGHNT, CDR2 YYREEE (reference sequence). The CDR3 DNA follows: TGTGCCAGCAGCCACTACGCCACAACTAGCGGGAGGGATACGCAGTATTTT. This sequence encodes CASSHYATTSGRDTQYF. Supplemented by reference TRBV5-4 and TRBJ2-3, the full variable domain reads ETGVTQSPTHLIKTRGQQVTLRCSSQSGHNTVSWYQQALGQGPQFIFQYYREEENGRGNFPPRFSGLQFPNYSSELNVNALELDDSALYLCASSHYATTSGRDTQYFGPGTRLTVL.

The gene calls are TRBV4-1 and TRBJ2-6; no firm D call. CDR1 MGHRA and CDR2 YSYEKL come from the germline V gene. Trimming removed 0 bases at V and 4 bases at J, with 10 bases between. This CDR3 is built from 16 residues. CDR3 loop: CASSQDDLAGANVLTF. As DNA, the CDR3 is TGCGCCAGCAGCCAAGATGATCTGGCCGGGGCCAACGTCCTGACTTTC.

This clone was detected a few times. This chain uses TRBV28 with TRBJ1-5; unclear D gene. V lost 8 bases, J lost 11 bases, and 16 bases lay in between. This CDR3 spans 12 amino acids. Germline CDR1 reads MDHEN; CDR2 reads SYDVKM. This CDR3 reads CASPSSVGAQHF. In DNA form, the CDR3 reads TGTGCCAGCCCCTCTTCCGTCGGAGCCCAGCATTTT.

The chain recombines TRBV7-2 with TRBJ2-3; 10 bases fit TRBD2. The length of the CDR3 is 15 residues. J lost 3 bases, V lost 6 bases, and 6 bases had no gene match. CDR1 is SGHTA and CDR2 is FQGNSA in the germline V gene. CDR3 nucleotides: TGTGCCAGCAGACCTAGCGGGAGCCGAACAGATACGCAGTATTTT. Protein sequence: CASRPSGSRTDTQYF.

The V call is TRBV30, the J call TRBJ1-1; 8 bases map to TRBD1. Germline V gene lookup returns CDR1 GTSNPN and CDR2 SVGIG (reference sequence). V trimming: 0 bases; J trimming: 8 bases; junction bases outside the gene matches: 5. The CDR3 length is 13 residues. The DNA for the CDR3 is TGTGCCTGGAGTGTAACAGGGGGTCCCGAAGCTTTCTTT. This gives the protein CAWSVTGGPEAFF.

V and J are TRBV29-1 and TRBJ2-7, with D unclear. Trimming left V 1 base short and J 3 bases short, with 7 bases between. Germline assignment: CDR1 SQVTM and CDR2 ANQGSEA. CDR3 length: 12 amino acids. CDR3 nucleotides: TGCAGCGTTGAAGTACAGAACTACGAGCAGTACTTC. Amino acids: CSVEVQNYEQYF.

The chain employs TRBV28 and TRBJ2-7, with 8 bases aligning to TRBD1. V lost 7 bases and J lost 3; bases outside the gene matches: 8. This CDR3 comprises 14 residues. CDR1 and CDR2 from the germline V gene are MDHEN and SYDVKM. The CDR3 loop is CASKPGQAFYEQYF. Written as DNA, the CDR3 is TGTGCCAGCAAGCCGGGACAGGCCTTCTACGAGCAGTACTTC.

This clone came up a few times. CDR3 loop: CASSVGSNTGELFF. CDR3 coding DNA: TGTGCCAGCAGTGTTGGCTCCAACACCGGGGAGCTGTTTTTT. This chain links TRBV6-4 with TRBJ2-2, with no clear D. CDR3 size: 14 residues. V lost 4 bases and J 2 bases, leaving 8 bases between the germline ends. Germline V gene lookup returns CDR1 MRHNA and CDR2 SNTAGT.

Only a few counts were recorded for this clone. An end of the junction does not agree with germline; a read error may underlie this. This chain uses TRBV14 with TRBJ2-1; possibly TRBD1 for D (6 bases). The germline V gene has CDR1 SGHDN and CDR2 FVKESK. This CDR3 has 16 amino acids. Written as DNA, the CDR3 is TGTGCCAGCAGCCAAGATCAATCGGACAGTTACAGTGAGCAGTTCTTC. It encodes CASSQDQSDSYSEQFF.